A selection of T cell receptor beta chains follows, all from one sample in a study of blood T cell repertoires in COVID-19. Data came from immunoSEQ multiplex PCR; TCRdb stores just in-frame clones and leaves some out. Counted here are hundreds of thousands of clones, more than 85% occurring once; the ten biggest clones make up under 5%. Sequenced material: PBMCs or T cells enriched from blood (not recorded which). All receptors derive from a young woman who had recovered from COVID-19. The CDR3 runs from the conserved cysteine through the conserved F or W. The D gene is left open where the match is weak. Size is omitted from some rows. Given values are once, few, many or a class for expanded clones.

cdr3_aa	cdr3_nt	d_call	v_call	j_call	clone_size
CASSLLADSSYEQYF	TGTGCCAGCAGTTTACTAGCGGACAGCTCCTACGAGCAGTACTTC	-	TRBV28	TRBJ2-7	once
CASSPRDYSNEQFF	TGTGCCAGCAGTCCCCGGGACTATTCCAATGAGCAGTTCTTC	TRBD2	TRBV6-6	TRBJ2-1	-
CASSLQGTEAFF	TGTGCCAGCAGTTTACAGGGAACTGAAGCTTTCTTT	-	TRBV28	TRBJ1-1	-
CASSRWTGGTNSGNTIYF	TGTGCCAGCAGCCGATGGACAGGGGGTACTAACTCTGGAAACACCATATATTTT	TRBD1	TRBV6-6	TRBJ1-3	-
CASSLGQGKTQYF	TGTGCCAGCAGCTTGGGACAGGGAAAGACCCAGTACTTC	TRBD1	TRBV5-6	TRBJ2-5	-
CAISESSRGSGNTIYF	TGTGCCATCAGTGAGTCGTCTAGGGGCTCTGGAAACACCATATATTTT	-	TRBV10-3	TRBJ1-3	-
CAINIRGISSYEQYF	TGTGCCATCAATATCAGAGGGATTTCCTCCTACGAGCAGTACTTC	-	TRBV10-3	TRBJ2-7	-
CAISAGGGGTEAFF	TGTGCCATCAGTGCGGGAGGGGGGGGCACTGAAGCTTTCTTT	-	TRBV10-3	TRBJ1-1	-
CASSLEIGQALQFF	TGCGCCAGCAGCTTGGAGATCGGACAAGCCTTGCAGTTCTTC	-	TRBV5-1	TRBJ2-1	-
CASRDGTGEYEQYF	TGTGCCAGCAGAGACGGGACAGGCGAGTACGAGCAGTACTTC	TRBD1	TRBV25-1	TRBJ2-7	-
CASSQGRSLNEQFF	TGCGCCAGCAGCCAGGGCCGAAGTCTCAATGAGCAGTTCTTC	-	TRBV4-3	TRBJ2-1	-
CASSVGQGSEQYF	TGTGCCAGCAGCGTGGGACAGGGTAGCGAGCAGTACTTC	TRBD1	TRBV7-3	TRBJ2-7	-
CASSRGVNQPQHF	TGTGCCAGTAGTAGGGGGGTCAATCAGCCCCAGCATTTT	-	TRBV19	TRBJ1-5	-
CASSLGTSYNEQFF	TGTGCCAGCAGCCTCGGGACTAGCTACAATGAGCAGTTCTTC	TRBD2	TRBV5-6	TRBJ2-1	few
CASSTQGAYEQYF	TGTGCCAGTAGTACACAGGGGGCCTACGAGCAGTACTTC	TRBD1	TRBV19	TRBJ2-7	-
CSASRGGRAVEQFF	TGCAGTGCTAGTCGGGGGGGGAGGGCCGTGGAGCAGTTCTTC	TRBD2	TRBV20-1	TRBJ2-1	-
CAWNSRGSSYNEQFF	TGTGCCTGGAATTCTAGAGGGAGCTCCTACAATGAGCAGTTCTTC	-	TRBV30	TRBJ2-1	once
CASRQRGGYGYTF	TGTGCCAGCCGCCAAAGAGGGGGCTATGGCTACACCTTC	-	TRBV27	TRBJ1-2	once
CASRSGSGSIGELFF	TGTGCCAGCCGCTCGGGTAGCGGGAGTATCGGGGAGCTGTTTTTT	TRBD2	TRBV7-2	TRBJ2-2	once
CASSTRRVNRYEQYF	TGTGCCAGCAGCACCCGCAGGGTGAATAGGTACGAGCAGTACTTC	-	TRBV3-1/TRBV3-2	TRBJ2-7	-
CASSLGGGDLLSTDTQYF	TGTGCCAGCAGCTTAGGGGGAGGGGACTTGCTTAGCACAGATACGCAGTATTTT	TRBD2	TRBV7-2	TRBJ2-3	few
CASSLFGQGQVLRGYTF	TGTGCCAGCAGTTTATTCGGACAGGGGCAAGTATTGAGGGGCTACACCTTC	TRBD1	TRBV28	TRBJ1-2	few
CASRPPGQPYTEAFF	TGCGCCAGCCGTCCGCCCGGACAGCCTTACACTGAAGCTTTCTTT	-	TRBV5-1	TRBJ1-1	once
CASSAHPGGLSYEQYF	TGTGCCAGCAGCGCCCACCCGGGGGGGCTCTCCTACGAGCAGTACTTC	TRBD2	TRBV9	TRBJ2-7	-
CATSRDLTGLSNQPQHF	TGTGCCACCAGCAGAGATTTAACAGGTTTGAGCAATCAGCCCCAGCATTTT	-	TRBV15	TRBJ1-5	-
CASSLRGIREQYF	TGTGCCAGCAGTCTCAGGGGGATACGGGAGCAGTACTTC	TRBD1	TRBV28	TRBJ2-7	-
CASTRSGTGGDNEQFF	TGTGCCAGCACCCGATCCGGGACAGGGGGGGACAATGAGCAGTTCTTC	TRBD1	TRBV28	TRBJ2-1	-
CASSVGRGAYEQYF	TGTGCCAGCAGCGTAGGGAGGGGTGCCTACGAGCAGTACTTC	-	TRBV9	TRBJ2-7	-
CASSLFGQGFSSYEQYF	TGTGCCAGCAGTTTATTCGGGCAGGGCTTCTCCTCCTACGAGCAGTACTTC	-	TRBV28	TRBJ2-7	-
CASSPRFPGHGYTF	TGCGCCAGCAGCCCACGTTTCCCAGGGCATGGCTACACCTTC	-	TRBV5-1	TRBJ1-2	-
CASRQDPTGEAFF	TGTGCCAGCAGGCAAGACCCGACGGGTGAAGCTTTCTTT	-	TRBV3-1/TRBV3-2	TRBJ1-1	-
CASSGLGYGYTF	TGTGCCAGCAGTGGGCTAGGCTATGGCTACACCTTC	-	TRBV2	TRBJ1-2	-
CASSLRGLAAGEQYF	TGTGCCAGCAGCCTCCGAGGACTAGCGGCAGGCGAGCAGTACTTC	TRBD2	TRBV9	TRBJ2-7	-
CATSRRSPVPEKLFF	TGTGCCACCAGCAGACGTTCCCCCGTTCCCGAAAAACTGTTTTTT	-	TRBV15	TRBJ1-4	-
CASSLDPAKRDSTDTQYF	TGTGCCAGCAGCTTAGATCCAGCGAAGCGGGATAGCACAGATACGCAGTATTTT	TRBD2	TRBV11-2	TRBJ2-3	-